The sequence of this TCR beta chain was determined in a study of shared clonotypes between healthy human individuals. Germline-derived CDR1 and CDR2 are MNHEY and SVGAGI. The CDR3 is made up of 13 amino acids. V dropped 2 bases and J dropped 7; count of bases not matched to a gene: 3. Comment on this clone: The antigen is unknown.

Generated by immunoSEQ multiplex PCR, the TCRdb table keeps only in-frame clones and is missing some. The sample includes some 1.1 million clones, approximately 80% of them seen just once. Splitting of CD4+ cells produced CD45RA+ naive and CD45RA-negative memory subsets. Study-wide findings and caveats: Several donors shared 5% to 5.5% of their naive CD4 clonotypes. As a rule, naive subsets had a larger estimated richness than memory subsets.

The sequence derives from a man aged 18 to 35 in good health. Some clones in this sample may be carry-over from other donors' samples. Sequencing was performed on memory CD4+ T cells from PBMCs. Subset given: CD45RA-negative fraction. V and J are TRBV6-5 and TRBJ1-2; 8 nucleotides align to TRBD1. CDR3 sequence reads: CASSYRDRSGYTF. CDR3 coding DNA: TGTGCCAGCAGTTACAGGGACAGGAGTGGCTACACCTTC.